A single sample is the source of the 4 T cell receptor beta chains below, sequenced in a study of CD8+ T cells in alopecia areata. RNA extraction was followed by reverse transcription into cDNA, which acted as the sequencing template. Here immunoSEQ multiplex PCR was the method, and the copy in TCRdb shows in-frame clones only, minus some. Counted here are roughly 40,000 clones, more than 50% occurring once; the ten biggest clones make up under 2%. For about 5 patients taking part in the biomarker study, CD4+ cells were further sorted into CD25+CD127- cells. Sequencing was performed on CD4+ Tregs sorted from blood. The source is a human donor with alopecia areata.

This chain links TRBV6-1 with TRBJ2-3; a possible D gene is TRBD1 (5 bases). Trimming stripped 0 bases from V and 1 base from J, with 11 bases between. The CDR3 is made up of 16 amino acids. In germline, CDR1 is MNHNS, CDR2 SASEGT. The CDR3 is CASSEARTYGTDTQYF. The CDR3 nucleotides are TGTGCCAGCAGTGAAGCGCGGACATATGGCACAGATACGCAGTATTTT.

The chain recombines TRBV11-3 with TRBJ2-3; no clear D. V was trimmed by 9 bases and J by 1 base, leaving 8 bases between them. This CDR3 is built from 12 residues. The V gene's germline CDR1 is SGHNT and CDR2 YENEEA. The CDR3 reads CASHRGTDTQYF. CDR3 nucleotides: TGTGCCAGTCATAGAGGCACAGATACGCAGTATTTT.

In its sample, this clone was seen a few times. The rearrangement links TRBV5-1 to TRBJ2-7; 8 bases are a match to TRBD2. Trimming removed 6 bases from V and 6 bases from J; junction bases left unmatched: 5. Germline-derived CDR1 and CDR2 are SGHRS and YFSETQ. The CDR3 covers 12 residues. The CDR3, as DNA: TGCGCCAGCACCCGGGGGGGTTCCGAGCAGTACTTC. Protein sequence: CASTRGGSEQYF.

The V gene is TRBV7-2, the J gene TRBJ2-6; maybe TRBD1 (6 bases). The CDR3 loop spans 15 amino acids. Germline values: CDR1 SGHTA, CDR2 FQGNSA. Trimming pared 5 bases from V and 0 bases from J, leaving 8 bases between. CDR3 nucleotides: TGTGCCAGCAGCAGGGACAACTCTGGGGCCAACGTCCTGACTTTC. Protein sequence: CASSRDNSGANVLTF. Full variable domain (remainder filled in from reference TRBV7-2 and TRBJ2-6): GAGVSQSPSNKVTEKGKDVELRCDPISGHTALYWYRQSLGQGLEFLIYFQGNSAPDKSGLPSDRFSAERTGGSVSTLTIQRTQQEDSAVYLCASSRDNSGANVLTFGAGSRLTVL.